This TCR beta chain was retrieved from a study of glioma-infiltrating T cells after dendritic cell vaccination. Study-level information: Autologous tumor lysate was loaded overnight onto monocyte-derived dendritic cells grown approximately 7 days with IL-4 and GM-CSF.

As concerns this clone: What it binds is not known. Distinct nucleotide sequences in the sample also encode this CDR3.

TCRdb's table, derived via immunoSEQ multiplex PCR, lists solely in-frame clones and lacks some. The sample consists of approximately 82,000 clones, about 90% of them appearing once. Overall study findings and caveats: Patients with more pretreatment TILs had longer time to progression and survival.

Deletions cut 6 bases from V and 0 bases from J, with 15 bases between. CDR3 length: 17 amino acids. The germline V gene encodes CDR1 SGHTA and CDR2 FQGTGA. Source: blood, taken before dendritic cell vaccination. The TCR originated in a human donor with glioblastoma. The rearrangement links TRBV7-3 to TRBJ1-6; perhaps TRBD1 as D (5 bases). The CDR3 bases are TGTGCCAGCAGTCCTGACAGCACGAGCTCCTATAATTCACCCCTCCACTTT. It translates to CASSPDSTSSYNSPLHF. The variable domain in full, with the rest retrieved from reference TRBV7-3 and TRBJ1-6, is GAGVSQTPSNKVTEKGKYVELRCDPISGHTALYWYRQSLGQGPEFLIYFQGTGAADDSGLPNDRFFAVRPEGSVSTLKIQRTERGDSAVYLCASSPDSTSSYNSPLHFGNGTRLTVT.